Shown below are 21 T cell receptor beta chains from a single sample sequenced in a study of cytotoxic CD8 clonotypes in ibrutinib-treated CLL. Some clones are missing from TCRdb's copy, which holds only in-frame ones; the method was immunoSEQ multiplex PCR. The sample holds about 29,000 clones, 69% seen once. This specimen consisted of PBMCs, obtained after 24 months of ibrutinib treatment. The receptors originated from a human donor with chronic lymphocytic leukemia.

V is TRBV9 and J is TRBJ1-1; unclear D gene. The germline V and J ends were trimmed by 3 bases and 0 bases, with 6 bases remaining between them. CDR1 and CDR2 (germline): SGDLS, YYNGEE. This CDR3 has 13 residues. The chain's CDR3 is CASSANMNTEAFF. The CDR3, as DNA: TGTGCCAGCAGCGCTAATATGAACACTGAAGCTTTCTTT.

On this clone: Other DNA sequences in this sample translate to the same CDR3. The chain has TRBV4-1 and TRBJ1-3, with no clear D. This CDR3 spans 17 amino acids. V was shortened by 3 bases and J by 4 bases, with 19 bases between the two germline ends. CDR1 and CDR2 (germline): MGHRA, YSYEKL. CDR3 DNA: TGCGCCAGCAGCCACCCCGGTAGGGCACGAAGAGGAAACACCATATATTTT. This encodes CASSHPGRARRGNTIYF.

The rearrangement joins TRBV27 to TRBJ1-1; 10 bases align to TRBD1. Looked up from germline, CDR1 is MNHEY and CDR2 is SMNVEV (reference sequence). The CDR3 has 13 amino acids. Trimming at V came to 8 bases and at J to 11 bases, leaving 11 bases not matched to a gene. The CDR3 spells CASGGQGLGAAFF. The DNA for the CDR3 is TGTGCCAGCGGGGGACAGGGGTTAGGGGCGGCTTTCTTT.

This sequence joins TRBV9 and TRBJ2-3, with D uncertain. Between the trimmed V and J ends, which lost 0 bases and 3 bases, there was a span of 8 bases. The germline gives CDR1 SGDLS, CDR2 YYNGEE. This CDR3 is built from 14 residues. CDR3 nucleotides: TGTGCCAGCAGCGTAGTCCCGGGTACAGATACGCAGTATTTT. Its protein product is CASSVVPGTDTQYF.

This clone appeared many times. The DNA of the CDR3 is TGTGCCAGCAGCTTAGATCAGGGTCCGTCGCCCCAGCATTTT. Its translation is CASSLDQGPSPQHF. V usage is TRBV7-2 and J usage is TRBJ1-5, with D tentatively TRBD1 (5 bases). This CDR3 region has 14 residues. Trimming left V 1 base short and J 9 bases short, with 13 bases between. Germline V gene lookup returns CDR1 SGHTA and CDR2 FQGNSA.

This clone was seen a handful of times. J is TRBJ1-5 and V is TRBV19; 10 nucleotides line up with TRBD1. V lost 6 bases and J lost 6; bases outside the gene matches: 5. CDR1 and CDR2 from the germline V gene are LNHDA and SQIVND (reference sequence). The length of the CDR3 is 14 residues. The CDR3 DNA reads TGTGCCAGTAGGACAGGGGGCCAGGGTCAGCCCCAGCATTTT. It translates to CASRTGGQGQPQHF.

This clone was found a few times. The chain employs TRBV15 and TRBJ2-7; 10 bases align to TRBD1. From germline, CDR1 is LNHNV and CDR2 YYDKDF (reference sequence). The V segment lost 1 base and the J segment 2 bases; nucleotides outside the gene matches: 8. This CDR3 region has 17 residues. CDR3: CATSRAPTGTGAYEQYF. The CDR3 DNA follows: TGTGCCACCAGCAGAGCTCCGACCGGGACAGGGGCCTACGAGCAGTACTTC. Combining the CDR3 with reference TRBV15 and TRBJ2-7 gives the whole variable domain DAMVIQNPRYQVTQFGKPVTLSCSQTLNHNVMYWYQQKSSQAPKLLFHYYDKDFNNEADTPDNFQSRRPNTSFCFLDIRSPGLGDTAMYLCATSRAPTGTGAYEQYFGPGTRLTVT.

This clone has more than one count but fewer than ten. The V and J genes are TRBV18 and TRBJ1-5; D not resolved. V lost 0 bases, J lost 7 bases, and 4 bases lay in between. The CDR3 extends over 12 amino acids. Per germline, CDR1 KGHSH and CDR2 LQKENI. This CDR3 reads CASSPPGQPQHF. The CDR3 region has the DNA TGTGCCAGCTCACCACCCGGACAGCCCCAGCATTTT.

V gene TRBV5-6 combines with J gene TRBJ2-5; 10 nucleotides match TRBD2. Germline V gene lookup returns CDR1 SGHDT and CDR2 YYEEEE. The CDR3 has 15 residues. V was clipped by 10 bases and J by 4 bases; unmatched bases: 13. CDR3 protein: CAPSLGAGGGETQYF. The CDR3 DNA reads TGTGCCCCCAGCTTGGGAGCGGGGGGGGGAGAGACCCAGTACTTC.

The V and J genes are TRBV7-6 and TRBJ1-2; D possibly corresponds to TRBD1 (6 bases). CDR3 length: 14 residues. Germline values: CDR1 SGHVS, CDR2 FNYEAQ. V lost 1 base and J 2 bases, leaving 8 bases between the germline ends. This CDR3 reads CASSLGQANYGYTF. The CDR3 DNA is TGTGCCAGCAGCTTAGGACAGGCCAACTATGGCTACACCTTC.

The chain is built from TRBV9 and TRBJ1-4; 8 positions agree with TRBD1. The CDR3 has 15 amino acids. V lost 1 base and J lost 8; bases outside the gene matches: 7. Germline loops: CDR1 SGDLS, CDR2 YYNGEE. The DNA for the CDR3 is TGTGCCAGCAGCGTAAATGACAGGGGTGGGGAAAAACTGTTTTTT. Translation: CASSVNDRGGEKLFF. Full variable domain (missing parts from reference TRBV9 and TRBJ1-4): DSGVTQTPKHLITATGQRVTLRCSPRSGDLSVYWYQQSLDQGLQFLIQYYNGEERAKGNILERFSAQQFPDLHSELNLSSLELGDSALYFCASSVNDRGGEKLFFGSGTQLSVL.

The gene calls are TRBV21-1 and TRBJ1-2. TRBV21-1 is a documented pseudogene. This CDR3 is 17 amino acids long. The CDR3 nucleotides are TGTGCCAGCAGCAAAGTGAAGCGGGGTTGGGGAACCTATGGCTACACCTTC. Amino acid sequence: CASSKVKRGWGTYGYTF.

The V call is TRBV2, the J call TRBJ1-2; D call uncertain. The CDR3 extends over 15 amino acids. Germline V CDR1 and CDR2: SNHLY, FYNNEI. Trimming took off 6 bases at V and 0 bases at J, with 14 bases between the two ends. Here the CDR3 DNA reads TGTGCCAGCAGGCTCCGGGATACGACTAACTATGGCTACACCTTC. Amino acids: CASRLRDTTNYGYTF. Drawing the rest from reference TRBV2 and TRBJ1-2, the complete variable domain is EPEVTQTPSHQVTQMGQEVILRCVPISNHLYFYWYRQILGQKVEFLVSFYNNEISEKSEIFDDQFSVERPDGSNFTLKIRSTKLEDSAMYFCASRLRDTTNYGYTFGSGTRLTVV.

The V call is TRBV2, the J call TRBJ2-7; no firm D call. V lost 4 bases, J lost 5 bases, and 9 bases lay in between. The CDR3 loop spans 12 amino acids. Germline V gene lookup returns CDR1 SNHLY and CDR2 FYNNEI. For the CDR3, the DNA is TGTGCCAGCAGTGTAAATGTCCACGAGCAGTACTTC. This encodes CASSVNVHEQYF.

The chain recombines TRBV5-6 with TRBJ2-7, with D unclear. The germline gives CDR1 SGHDT, CDR2 YYEEEE. Trimming stripped 0 bases from V and 4 bases from J, with 20 bases between. This CDR3 spans 17 amino acids. The CDR3 here is CASSLVLSLGQKYEQYF. Written as DNA, the CDR3 is TGTGCCAGCAGCTTGGTATTGTCCCTAGGGCAAAAATACGAGCAGTACTTC.

Written as DNA, the CDR3 is TGTGCCAGCAGTAAGGACAGTTTTTATGGCTACACCTTC. Protein sequence: CASSKDSFYGYTF. The V call is TRBV2, the J call TRBJ1-2, with TRBD1 as a possible D gene (6 bases). The V end lost 5 bases, the J end lost 5 bases, and 12 bases lay between the germline ends. CDR3 length: 13 residues. The germline CDR1 and CDR2 sequences are SNHLY and FYNNEI.

The rearrangement links TRBV10-2 to TRBJ2-7, with D perhaps TRBD2 (5 bases). CDR1 and CDR2 from the germline V gene are WSHSY and SAAADI. The CDR3 sequence is 15 residues long. Trimming took 3 bases from V and 8 from J, leaving 20 bases between them. For the CDR3, the DNA is TGCGCCAGCAGTGACCCTGGGGTGAGGGTGACCAAGCAGTACTTC. It encodes CASSDPGVRVTKQYF.

This clone was counted ten times or more. The chain recombines TRBV11-2 with TRBJ2-5; D uncertain. V was trimmed by 2 bases and J by 1 base, leaving 8 bases between them. The CDR3 covers 14 residues. Germline CDR1 SGHAT, CDR2 FQNNGV. In DNA, the CDR3 is TGTGCCAGCAGCTTACCATTGGGCCAAGAGACCCAGTACTTC. Protein sequence: CASSLPLGQETQYF.

The V and J genes are TRBV15 and TRBJ1-4, with D uncertain. The ends were cut back, 1 base at V and 7 bases at J, with 13 bases in the middle. Looked up from germline, CDR1 is LNHNV and CDR2 is YYDKDF (reference sequence). The CDR3 spans 15 residues. Here the CDR3 DNA reads TGTGCCACCAGCAGAGCACAAACGGCGGGTGAAAAACTGTTTTTT. As protein: CATSRAQTAGEKLFF.

The chain joins TRBV6-5 to TRBJ1-5; TRBD1 aligns across 7 bases. The V gene's germline CDR1 is MNHEY and CDR2 SVGAGI. V dropped 6 bases and J dropped 4; count of bases not matched to a gene: 6. The CDR3 has 14 amino acids. The CDR3 protein is CASSLGQSNQPQHF. The CDR3 coding sequence is TGTGCCAGCAGCCTGGGACAGTCAAATCAGCCCCAGCATTTT.

This chain links TRBV9 with TRBJ2-7; D tentatively fits TRBD1 or TRBD2 (6 bases each). In germline, CDR1 is SGDLS, CDR2 YYNGEE. Trimming removed 2 bases from V and 3 bases from J, with 12 bases in between. The CDR3 loop spans 14 amino acids. The DNA of the CDR3 is TGTGCCAGCAGCGTCGAGGGGGGCGGCTACGAGCAGTACTTC. This encodes CASSVEGGGYEQYF.